This T cell receptor (beta chain) was captured by sequencing in a study of vaccination effects on CD4 cells after COVID-19. About this clone itself: The target antigen is unknown.

Germline CDR1 is LNHDA and CDR2 is SQIVND (reference sequence). The length of the CDR3 is 13 residues. The V gene lost 4 bases and the J gene lost 9 bases, with 12 bases spanning the gap. Study observations and caveats: Whether induced by infection or by vaccine, clones showed marked clonal contraction late after vaccination.

Antigen-specific CD4+ T cells were expanded (with viral peptide pools) by the ViraFEST assay ahead of sequencing. Following 10 days of culture, CD4+ T cells were isolated. Vaccine recipients lacked prior SARS-CoV-2 infection and had negative nucleocapsid antibodies. The method was immunoSEQ multiplex PCR; TCRdb's version includes in-frame clones alone and lacks a portion of them. The data hold around 23,000 clones, with 76% observed a single time. The clonotype was recovered from a human donor who received a COVID-19 vaccine. The specimen comprised CD4+ T cells from PBMCs cultured with HCoV-NL63 spike peptides, sampled before COVID-19 vaccination. The genes are TRBV19 and TRBJ2-2, with D maybe TRBD1 (5 bases). CDR3 sequence: CASSTRAPRELFF. The CDR3 coding sequence is TGTGCCAGTAGTACCAGGGCCCCGCGGGAGCTGTTTTTT.